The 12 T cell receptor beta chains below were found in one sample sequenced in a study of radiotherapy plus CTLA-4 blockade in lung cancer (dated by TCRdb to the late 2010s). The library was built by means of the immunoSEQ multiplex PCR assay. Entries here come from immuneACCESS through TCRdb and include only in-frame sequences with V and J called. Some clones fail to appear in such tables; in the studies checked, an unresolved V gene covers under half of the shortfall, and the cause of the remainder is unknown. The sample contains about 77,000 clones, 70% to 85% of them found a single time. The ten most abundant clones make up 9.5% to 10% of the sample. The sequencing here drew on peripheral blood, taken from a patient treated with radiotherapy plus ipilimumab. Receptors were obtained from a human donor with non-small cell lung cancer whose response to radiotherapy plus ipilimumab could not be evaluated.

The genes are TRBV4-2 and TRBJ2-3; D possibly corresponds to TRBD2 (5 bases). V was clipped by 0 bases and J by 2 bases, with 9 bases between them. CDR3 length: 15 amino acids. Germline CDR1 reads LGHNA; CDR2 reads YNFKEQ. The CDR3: CASSQEPGTTDTQYF. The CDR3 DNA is TGTGCCAGCAGCCAAGAGCCGGGAACCACAGATACGCAGTATTTT.

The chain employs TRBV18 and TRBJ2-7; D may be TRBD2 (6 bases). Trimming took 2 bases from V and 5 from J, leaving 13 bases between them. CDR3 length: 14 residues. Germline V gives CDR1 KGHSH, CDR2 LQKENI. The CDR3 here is CASSPLAGYDEQYF. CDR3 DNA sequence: TGTGCCAGCTCACCATTGGCGGGATACGACGAGCAGTACTTC.

CDR3 in DNA: TGTGCCAGCAGTCCCCTGTATGGGGGCGGGCAGTACTTC. Protein: CASSPLYGGGQYF. The V and J genes are TRBV6-5 and TRBJ2-7; D possibly corresponds to TRBD1 (6 bases). The V end was cut by 5 bases, the J end by 9 bases, with 17 bases between. Germline CDR1 is MNHEY and CDR2 is SVGAGI. The CDR3 spans 13 residues.

The CDR3 bases are TGTGCCAGCAGAGCCTCACAGGAGGGGTATCAGCCCCAGCATTTT. This gives the protein CASRASQEGYQPQHF. V and J are TRBV27 and TRBJ1-5; TRBD1 might be the D (5 bases). V was shortened by 6 bases and J by 5 bases, with 17 bases between the two germline ends. Looked up from germline, CDR1 is MNHEY and CDR2 is SMNVEV (reference sequence). The CDR3 consists of 15 residues.

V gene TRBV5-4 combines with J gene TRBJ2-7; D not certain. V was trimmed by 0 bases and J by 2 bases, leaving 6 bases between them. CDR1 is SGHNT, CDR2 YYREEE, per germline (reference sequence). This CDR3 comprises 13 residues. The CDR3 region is CASSLDRTYEQYF. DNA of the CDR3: TGTGCCAGCAGCTTGGACAGAACCTACGAGCAGTACTTC. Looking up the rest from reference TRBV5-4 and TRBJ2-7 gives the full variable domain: ETGVTQSPTHLIKTRGQQVTLRCSSQSGHNTVSWYQQALGQGPQFIFQYYREEENGRGNFPPRFSGLQFPNYSSELNVNALELDDSALYLCASSLDRTYEQYFGPGTRLTVT.

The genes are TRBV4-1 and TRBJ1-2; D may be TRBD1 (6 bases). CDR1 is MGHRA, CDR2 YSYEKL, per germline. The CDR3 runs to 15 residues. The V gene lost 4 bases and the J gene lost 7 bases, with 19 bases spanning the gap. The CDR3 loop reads CASSPQDQGLGGYTF. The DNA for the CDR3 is TGCGCCAGCAGCCCTCAAGACCAGGGGTTGGGTGGCTACACCTTC.

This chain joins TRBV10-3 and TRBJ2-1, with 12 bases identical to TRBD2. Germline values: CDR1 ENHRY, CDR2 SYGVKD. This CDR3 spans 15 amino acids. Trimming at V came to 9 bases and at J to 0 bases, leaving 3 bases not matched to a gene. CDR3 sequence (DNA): TGTGCCATTAGGACTAGCGGGATCTCCTACAATGAGCAGTTCTTC. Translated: CAIRTSGISYNEQFF.

CDR3 DNA: TGCGCCAGCAGTGAGGCACTAGCGAGCTCCTACAATGAGCAGTTCTTC. It yields the protein CASSEALASSYNEQFF. The chain is built from TRBV10-1 and TRBJ2-1, with 7 bases identical to TRBD2. Germline CDR1 is WNHNN and CDR2 is SYGVQD (reference sequence). This CDR3 is 16 amino acids long. Germline trimming cut 2 bases from V and 0 bases from J; bases unmatched to any gene: 4.

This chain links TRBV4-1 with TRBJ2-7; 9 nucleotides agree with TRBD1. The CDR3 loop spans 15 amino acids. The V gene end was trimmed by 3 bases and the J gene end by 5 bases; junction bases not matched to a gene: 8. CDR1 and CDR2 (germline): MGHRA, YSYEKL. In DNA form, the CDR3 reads TGCGCCAGCAGCCACGGGGACAGGGAGAGGGACGAGCAGTACTTC. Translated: CASSHGDRERDEQYF.

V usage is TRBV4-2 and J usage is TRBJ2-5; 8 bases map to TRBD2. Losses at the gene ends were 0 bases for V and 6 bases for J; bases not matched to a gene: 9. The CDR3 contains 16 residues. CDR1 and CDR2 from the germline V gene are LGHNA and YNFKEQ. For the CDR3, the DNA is TGTGCCAGCAGCCAAGACACGGGGGGGCCGGGAAAGACCCAGTACTTC. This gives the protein CASSQDTGGPGKTQYF.

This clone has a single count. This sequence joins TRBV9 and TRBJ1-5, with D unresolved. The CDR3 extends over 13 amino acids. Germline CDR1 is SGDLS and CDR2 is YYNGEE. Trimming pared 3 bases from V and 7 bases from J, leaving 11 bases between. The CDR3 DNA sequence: TGTGCCAGCAGCGCCGGTATCGGGCAGCCCCAGCATTTT. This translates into CASSAGIGQPQHF.

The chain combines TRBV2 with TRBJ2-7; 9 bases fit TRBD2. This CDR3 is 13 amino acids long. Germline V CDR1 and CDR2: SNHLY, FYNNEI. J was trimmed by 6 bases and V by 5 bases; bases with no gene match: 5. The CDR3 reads CASSWTSAGEQYF. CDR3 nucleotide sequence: TGTGCCAGCAGTTGGACTAGCGCAGGCGAGCAGTACTTC.